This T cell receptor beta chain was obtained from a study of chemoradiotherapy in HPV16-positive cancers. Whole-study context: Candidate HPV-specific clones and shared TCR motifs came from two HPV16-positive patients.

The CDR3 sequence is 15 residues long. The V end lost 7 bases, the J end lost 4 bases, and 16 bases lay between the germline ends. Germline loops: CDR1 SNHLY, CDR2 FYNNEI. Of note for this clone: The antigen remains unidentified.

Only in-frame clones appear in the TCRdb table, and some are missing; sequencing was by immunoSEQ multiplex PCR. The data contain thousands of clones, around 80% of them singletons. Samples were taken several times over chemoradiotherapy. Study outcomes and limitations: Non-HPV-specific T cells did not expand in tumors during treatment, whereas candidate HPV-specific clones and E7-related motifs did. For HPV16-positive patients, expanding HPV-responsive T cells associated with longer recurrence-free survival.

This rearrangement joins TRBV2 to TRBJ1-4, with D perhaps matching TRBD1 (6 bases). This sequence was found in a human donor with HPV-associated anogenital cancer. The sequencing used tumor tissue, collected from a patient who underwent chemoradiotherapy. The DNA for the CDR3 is TGTGCCAGCACCTCCCTGACAGGTTATAATGAAAAACTGTTTTTT. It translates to CASTSLTGYNEKLFF.